This is a list of T cell receptor beta chains from one sample in a study of cytomegalovirus exposure and HLA in healthy donors. Using immunoSEQ multiplex PCR, the repertoire was profiled, and TCRdb retains in-frame clones only, with some absent. In the table there are roughly 150,000 clones, approximately 85% of which are singletons. The sample comprised PBMCs. The source is a man under 40 in good health and CMV-seropositive. Each CDR3 is given without its conserved first and last residue. Fields, in order: clone size, V gene, CDR3 protein. Expanded clones are given a class, and other clones once, few, many or no size at all.

once,TRBV5-4,ASSLDSGRVSDTQY
-,TRBV5-4,ASSLERAKGTDTQY
-,TRBV5-1,ASSLVGGAGWGTEAF
-,TRBV9,ASSVLDRGQGNTIY
-,TRBV19,ASSIPGAGELF
-,TRBV11-3,ASSLAPNVPEQY
-,TRBV30,AWSALYNSPLH
-,TRBV19,ASTATGRREKLF
few,TRBV7-9,ASSLGALNTEAF
-,TRBV5-1,ASSLETSLGYEQY
once,TRBV6-6,ASIETGARRYGYT
-,TRBV7-9,ASSSRGTLQETQY
-,TRBV30,AWSAAGSETQY
-,TRBV10-3,AISDPNSYEQY
-,TRBV15,ATSREGAYNEKLF
-,TRBV7-2,ASSLGAATEAF
-,TRBV7-2,ASSLRTGNYGYT
-,TRBV6-5,ASSHSQGVNTEAF